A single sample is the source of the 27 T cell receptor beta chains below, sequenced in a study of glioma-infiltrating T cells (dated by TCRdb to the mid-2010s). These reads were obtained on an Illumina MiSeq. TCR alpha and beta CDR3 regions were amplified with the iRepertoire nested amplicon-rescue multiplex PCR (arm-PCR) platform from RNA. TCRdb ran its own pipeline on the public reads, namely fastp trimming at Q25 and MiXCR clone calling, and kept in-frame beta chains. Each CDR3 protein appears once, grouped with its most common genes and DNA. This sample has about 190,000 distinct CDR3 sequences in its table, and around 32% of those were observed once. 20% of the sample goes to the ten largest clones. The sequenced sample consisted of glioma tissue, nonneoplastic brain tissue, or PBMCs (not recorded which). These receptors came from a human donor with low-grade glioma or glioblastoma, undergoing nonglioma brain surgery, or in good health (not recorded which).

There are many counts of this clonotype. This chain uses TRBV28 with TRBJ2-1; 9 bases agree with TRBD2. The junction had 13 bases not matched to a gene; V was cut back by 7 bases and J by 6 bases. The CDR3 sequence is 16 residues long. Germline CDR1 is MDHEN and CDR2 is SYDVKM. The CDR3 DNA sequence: TGTGCCAGCAAAGGGACTAGCCTAGGGACCACCAATGAGCAGTTCTTC. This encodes CASKGTSLGTTNEQFF.

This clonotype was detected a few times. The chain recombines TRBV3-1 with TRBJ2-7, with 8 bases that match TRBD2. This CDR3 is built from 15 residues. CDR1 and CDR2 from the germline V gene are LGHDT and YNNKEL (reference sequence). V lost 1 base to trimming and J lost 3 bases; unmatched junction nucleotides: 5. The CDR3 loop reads CASSQAVAGSYEQYF. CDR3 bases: TGTGCCAGCAGCCAAGCAGTAGCGGGAAGCTACGAGCAGTACTTC.

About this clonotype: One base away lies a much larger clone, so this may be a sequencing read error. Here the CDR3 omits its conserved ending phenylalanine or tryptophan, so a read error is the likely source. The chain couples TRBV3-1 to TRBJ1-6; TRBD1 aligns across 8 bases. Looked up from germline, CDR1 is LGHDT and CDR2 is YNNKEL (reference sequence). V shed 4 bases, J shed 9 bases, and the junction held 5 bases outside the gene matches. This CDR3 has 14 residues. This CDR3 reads CASSPYRGGSPLHL. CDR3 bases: TGTGCCAGCAGCCCGTACAGGGGGGGTTCACCCCTCCACCTT.

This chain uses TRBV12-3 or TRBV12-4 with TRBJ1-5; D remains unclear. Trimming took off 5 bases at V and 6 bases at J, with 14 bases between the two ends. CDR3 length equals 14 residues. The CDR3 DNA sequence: TGTGCCAGCAGTGCTTTCCGGTGGAGTCAGCCCCAGCATTTT. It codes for CASSAFRWSQPQHF.

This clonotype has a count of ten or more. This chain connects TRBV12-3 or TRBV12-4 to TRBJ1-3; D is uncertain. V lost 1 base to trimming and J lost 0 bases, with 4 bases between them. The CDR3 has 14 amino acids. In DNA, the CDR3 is TGTGCCAGCAGTTTAGGGGCCTCTGGAAACACCATATATTTT. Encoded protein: CASSLGASGNTIYF.

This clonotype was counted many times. The CDR3 is CSAGTSDFYEQYF. The CDR3 DNA reads TGCAGTGCCGGGACTAGCGATTTCTACGAGCAGTACTTC. J is TRBJ2-7 and V is TRBV20-1; TRBD2 agrees at 10 bases. V dropped 6 bases and J dropped 3; count of bases not matched to a gene: 5. Germline assignment: CDR1 DFQATT and CDR2 SNEGSKA (reference sequence). The CDR3 contains 13 residues.

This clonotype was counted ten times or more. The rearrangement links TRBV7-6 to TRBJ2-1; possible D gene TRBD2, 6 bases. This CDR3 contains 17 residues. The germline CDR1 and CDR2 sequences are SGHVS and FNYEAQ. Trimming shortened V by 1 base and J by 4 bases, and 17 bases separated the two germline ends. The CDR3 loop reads CASSLGGAGPLYNEQFF. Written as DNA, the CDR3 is TGTGCCAGCAGCTTAGGCGGGGCGGGGCCCCTATACAATGAGCAGTTCTTC.

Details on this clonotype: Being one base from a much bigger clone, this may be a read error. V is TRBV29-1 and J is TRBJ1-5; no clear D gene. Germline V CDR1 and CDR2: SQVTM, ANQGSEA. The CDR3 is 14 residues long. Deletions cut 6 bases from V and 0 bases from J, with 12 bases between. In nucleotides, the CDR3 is TGCAGCGTCTCCGCAGGTGATAGCAATCAGCCCCAGCATTTT. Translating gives CSVSAGDSNQPQHF.

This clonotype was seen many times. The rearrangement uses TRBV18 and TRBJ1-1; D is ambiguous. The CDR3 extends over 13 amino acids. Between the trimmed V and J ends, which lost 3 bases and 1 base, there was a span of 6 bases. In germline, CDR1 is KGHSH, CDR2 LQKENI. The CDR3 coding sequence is TGTGCCAGCTCACCTGGAGAGAACACTGAAGCTTTCTTT. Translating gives CASSPGENTEAFF.

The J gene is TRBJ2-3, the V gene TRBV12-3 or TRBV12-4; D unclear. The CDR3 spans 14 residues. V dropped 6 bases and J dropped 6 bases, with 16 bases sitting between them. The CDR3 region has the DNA TGTGCCAGCAGCTTTGGGCCTTCGCCGGATACGCAGTATTTT. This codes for CASSFGPSPDTQYF.

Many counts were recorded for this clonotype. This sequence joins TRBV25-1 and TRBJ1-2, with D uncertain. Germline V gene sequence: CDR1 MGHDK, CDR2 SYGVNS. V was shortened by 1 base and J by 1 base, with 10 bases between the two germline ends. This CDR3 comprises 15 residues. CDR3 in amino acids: CASSEWSVSNYGYTF. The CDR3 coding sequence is TGTGCCAGCAGTGAATGGTCTGTGAGTAACTATGGCTACACCTTC.

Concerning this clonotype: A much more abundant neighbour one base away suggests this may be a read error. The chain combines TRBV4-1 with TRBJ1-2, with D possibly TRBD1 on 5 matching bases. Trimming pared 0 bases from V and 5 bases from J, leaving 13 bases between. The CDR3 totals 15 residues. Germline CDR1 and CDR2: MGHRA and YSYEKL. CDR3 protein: CASSQDGHGGYGYTF. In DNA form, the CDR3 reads TGCGCCAGCAGCCAAGATGGACATGGAGGATATGGCTACACCTTC.

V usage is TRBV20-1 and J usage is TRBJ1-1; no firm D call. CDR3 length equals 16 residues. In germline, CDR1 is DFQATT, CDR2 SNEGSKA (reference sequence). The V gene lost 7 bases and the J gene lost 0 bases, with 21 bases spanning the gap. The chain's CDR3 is CSESTIPTEVNTEAFF. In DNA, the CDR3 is TGCAGTGAGAGCACTATTCCTACAGAGGTGAACACTGAAGCTTTCTTT.

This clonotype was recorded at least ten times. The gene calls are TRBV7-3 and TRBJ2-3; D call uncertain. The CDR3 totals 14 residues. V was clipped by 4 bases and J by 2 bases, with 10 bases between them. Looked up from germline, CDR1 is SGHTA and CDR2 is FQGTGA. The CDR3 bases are TGTGCCAGCAGCTCTCCTCCCTTCACAGATACGCAGTATTTT. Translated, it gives CASSSPPFTDTQYF.

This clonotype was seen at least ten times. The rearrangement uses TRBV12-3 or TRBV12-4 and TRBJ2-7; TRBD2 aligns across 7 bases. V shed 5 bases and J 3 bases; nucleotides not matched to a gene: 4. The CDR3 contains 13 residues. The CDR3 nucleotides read TGTGCCAGCAGTCCAGGGAGGGGCTACGAGCAGTACTTC. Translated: CASSPGRGYEQYF.

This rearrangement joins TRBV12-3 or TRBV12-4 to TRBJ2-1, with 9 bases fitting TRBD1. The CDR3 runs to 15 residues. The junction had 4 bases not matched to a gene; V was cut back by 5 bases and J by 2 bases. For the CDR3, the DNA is TGTGCCAGCAGTGACAGGGACAGGGCCTACAATGAGCAGTTCTTC. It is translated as CASSDRDRAYNEQFF.

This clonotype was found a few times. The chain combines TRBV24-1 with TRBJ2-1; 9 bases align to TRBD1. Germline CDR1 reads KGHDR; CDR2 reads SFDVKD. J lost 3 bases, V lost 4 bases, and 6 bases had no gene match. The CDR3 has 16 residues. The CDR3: CATSEKGQGFYNEQFF. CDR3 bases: TGTGCCACCAGTGAGAAGGGACAGGGCTTCTACAATGAGCAGTTCTTC.

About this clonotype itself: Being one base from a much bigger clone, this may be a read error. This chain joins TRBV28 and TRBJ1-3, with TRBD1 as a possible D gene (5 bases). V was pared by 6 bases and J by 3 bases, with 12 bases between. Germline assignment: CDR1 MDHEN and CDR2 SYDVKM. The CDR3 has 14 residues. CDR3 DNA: TGTGCCAGCAGCTTAGGACAAGGTGGAAACACCATATATTTT. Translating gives CASSLGQGGNTIYF.

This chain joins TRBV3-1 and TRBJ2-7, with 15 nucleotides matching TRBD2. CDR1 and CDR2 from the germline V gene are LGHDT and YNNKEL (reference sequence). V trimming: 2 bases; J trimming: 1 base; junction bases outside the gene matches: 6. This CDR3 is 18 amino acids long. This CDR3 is CASSQRGLAGGRSYEQYF. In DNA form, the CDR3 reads TGTGCCAGCAGCCAAAGGGGACTAGCGGGAGGCCGTTCCTACGAGCAGTACTTC.

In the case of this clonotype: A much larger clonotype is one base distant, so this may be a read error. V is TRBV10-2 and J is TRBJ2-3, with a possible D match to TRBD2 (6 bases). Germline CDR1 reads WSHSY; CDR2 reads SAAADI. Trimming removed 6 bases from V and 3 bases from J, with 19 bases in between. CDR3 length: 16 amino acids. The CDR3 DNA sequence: TGCGCCAGCAGGAGGTCTAGCGAGAGGTTGACAGATACGCAGTATTTT. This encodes CASRRSSERLTDTQYF.

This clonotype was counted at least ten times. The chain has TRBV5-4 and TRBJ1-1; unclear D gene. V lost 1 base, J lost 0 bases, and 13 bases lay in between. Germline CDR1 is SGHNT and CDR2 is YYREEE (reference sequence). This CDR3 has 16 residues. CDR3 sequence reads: CASSLSPSQMNTEAFF. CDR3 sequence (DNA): TGTGCCAGCAGCTTGAGTCCGTCGCAGATGAACACTGAAGCTTTCTTT.

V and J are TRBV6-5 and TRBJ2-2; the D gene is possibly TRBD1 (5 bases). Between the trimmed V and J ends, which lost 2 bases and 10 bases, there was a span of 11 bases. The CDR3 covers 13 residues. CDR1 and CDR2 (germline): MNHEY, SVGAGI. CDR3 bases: TGTGCCAGCAGTTACATGGACACCTTGGAGCTGTTTTTT. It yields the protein CASSYMDTLELFF.

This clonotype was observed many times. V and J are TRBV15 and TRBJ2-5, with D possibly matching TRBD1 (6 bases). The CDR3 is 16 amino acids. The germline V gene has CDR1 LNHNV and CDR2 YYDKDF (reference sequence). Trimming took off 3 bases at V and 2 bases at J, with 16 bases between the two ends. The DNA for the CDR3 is TGTGCCACCAGCAGCGACAGGTTGGGGGTGCAAGAGACCCAGTACTTC. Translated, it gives CATSSDRLGVQETQYF.

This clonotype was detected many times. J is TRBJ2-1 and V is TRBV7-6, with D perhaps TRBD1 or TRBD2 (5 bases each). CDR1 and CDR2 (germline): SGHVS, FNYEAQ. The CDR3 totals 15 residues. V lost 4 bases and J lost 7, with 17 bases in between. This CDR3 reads CASSSEVGVKNEQFF. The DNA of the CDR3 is TGTGCCAGCAGCTCAGAGGTGGGGGTGAAGAATGAGCAGTTCTTC.

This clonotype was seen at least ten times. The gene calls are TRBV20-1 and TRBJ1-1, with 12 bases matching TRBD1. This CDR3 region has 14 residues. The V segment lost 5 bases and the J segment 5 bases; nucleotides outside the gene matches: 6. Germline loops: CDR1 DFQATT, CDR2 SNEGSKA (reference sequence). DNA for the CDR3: TGCAGTGCTGGGGGGGACAGGGGGCGTACTGAAGCTTTCTTT. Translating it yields CSAGGDRGRTEAFF.

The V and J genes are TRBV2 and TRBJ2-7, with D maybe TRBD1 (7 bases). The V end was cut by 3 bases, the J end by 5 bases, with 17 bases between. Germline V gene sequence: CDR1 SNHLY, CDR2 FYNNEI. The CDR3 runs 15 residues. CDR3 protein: CASSDPAGQNNEQYF. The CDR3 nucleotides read TGTGCCAGCAGTGACCCGGCGGGACAGAACAACGAGCAGTACTTC.

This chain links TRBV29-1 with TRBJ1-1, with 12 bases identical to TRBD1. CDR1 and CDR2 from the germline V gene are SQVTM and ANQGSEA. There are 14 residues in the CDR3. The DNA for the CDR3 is TGCATCGCTGGGACAGGGGGCATGAACACTGAAGCTTTCTTT. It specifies CIAGTGGMNTEAFF.